One and the same sample provided the 29 T cell receptor beta chains below, sequenced in a study of vaccination and CD4 T cells after COVID-19. The treatment was: approximately 9-day PBMC culture with coronavirus spike peptide pools or control peptides (ViraFEST assay). Sequencing of DNA taken from cultured CD4+ T cells relied on the Oncomine TCR Beta short-read assay. TCRdb called the PCR reads again in MiXCR, with one record for every CDR3 protein. The table shows some 16,000 distinct CDR3 sequences, with 45% to 65% occurring only once. The antigens these receptors bind are not known. The sequences come from cultured CD4+ T cells from blood, collected after SARS-CoV-2 vaccination. The receptors here all came from a human donor with COVID-19.

This clonotype was picked up one time. The genes are TRBV4-1 and TRBJ1-5; possible D gene TRBD1, 6 bases. The germline V gene encodes CDR1 MGHRA and CDR2 YSYEKL. V was cut by 0 bases and J by 7 bases, with 13 bases left in between. CDR3 size: 15 residues. Here the CDR3 reads CASSQDTGLYQPQHF. Here the CDR3 DNA reads TGCGCCAGCAGCCAAGATACAGGGTTGTACCAGCCCCAGCATTTT.

V gene TRBV27 combines with J gene TRBJ1-2; 7 bases agree with TRBD1. Germline V CDR1 and CDR2: MNHEY, SMNVEV (reference sequence). After removal of 6 bases from V and 3 bases from J, the junction contained 10 bases not matched to a gene. The CDR3 is made up of 15 amino acids. In DNA form, the CDR3 reads TGTGCCAGCAGACCGAGGCAGGGGGTGGACTATGGCTACACCTTC. Protein product: CASRPRQGVDYGYTF.

The chain couples TRBV12-3 or TRBV12-4 to TRBJ1-1, with D uncertain. Trimming removed 2 bases at V and 1 base at J, with 8 bases between. The CDR3 is 14 residues long. This CDR3 reads CASSLFKGNTEAFF. In DNA, the CDR3 is TGTGCCAGCAGTTTATTTAAGGGGAACACTGAAGCTTTCTTT.

The chain employs TRBV4-1 and TRBJ2-3; D ambiguous. Trimming stripped 0 bases from V and 1 base from J, with 5 bases between. CDR3 length equals 14 residues. Germline CDR1 MGHRA, CDR2 YSYEKL. The CDR3 region has the DNA TGCGCCAGCAGCCAAGATTGGGGCACAGATACGCAGTATTTT. Protein: CASSQDWGTDTQYF.

This clonotype was seen only once. The chain uses TRBV20-1 and TRBJ1-2; D not certain. The germline V gene has CDR1 DFQATT and CDR2 SNEGSKA (reference sequence). CDR3 length equals 14 residues. V lost 5 bases, J lost 2 bases, and 15 bases lay in between. The CDR3 is CSARMIGSNYGYTF. In DNA form, the CDR3 reads TGCAGTGCTCGTATGATCGGGAGCAACTATGGCTACACCTTC.

The rearrangement links TRBV7-2 to TRBJ1-1; D unclear. CDR1 SGHTA and CDR2 FQGNSA come from the germline V gene. CDR3 length: 15 amino acids. The V gene lost 5 bases and the J gene lost 1 base, with 14 bases spanning the gap. The CDR3 sequence is CASSIRTTGNTEAFF. CDR3 bases: TGTGCCAGCAGCATACGCACGACGGGGAACACTGAAGCTTTCTTT.

The CDR3 sequence: CASSNCPGSNTGELFF. In nucleotides, the CDR3 is TGTGCCAGCAGCAATTGCCCGGGGTCGAACACCGGGGAGCTGTTTTTT. The rearrangement joins TRBV21-1 to TRBJ2-2; the listed D gene, TRBD1, was not tested against the DNA. TRBV21-1 corresponds to a pseudogene. The CDR3 totals 16 residues.

The chain is built from TRBV10-3 and TRBJ1-5; 9 bases match TRBD1. From germline, CDR1 is ENHRY and CDR2 SYGVKD. The CDR3 loop spans 16 amino acids. V dropped 6 bases and J dropped 2; count of bases not matched to a gene: 8. The CDR3 nucleotides read TGTGCCATCAGCGAGACACAGGGGGCTGGCAATCAGCCCCAGCATTTT. Amino acid sequence: CAISETQGAGNQPQHF.

This clonotype occurred once. The chain uses TRBV6-1 and TRBJ2-3, with 8 bases aligning to TRBD1. The CDR3 totals 16 residues. Per germline, CDR1 MNHNS and CDR2 SASEGT. With 4 bases clipped from V and 4 bases from J, the junction kept 10 bases outside the gene matches. The CDR3, as DNA: TGTGCCAGCAGTGTAAATCCTCAGGGGGCGTCAGATACGCAGTATTTT. It encodes CASSVNPQGASDTQYF.

This clonotype has more than one count but fewer than ten. V usage is TRBV6-1 and J usage is TRBJ1-3; D not resolved. Germline CDR1 is MNHNS and CDR2 is SASEGT. V shed 2 bases and J shed 4 bases, with 3 bases lying between them. CDR3 length equals 12 residues. In nucleotides, the CDR3 is TGTGCCAGCAGTGAAAGGGGAAACACCATATATTTT. It specifies CASSERGNTIYF.

The table lists this clonotype with a few counts. This chain connects TRBV15 to TRBJ2-7; D may correspond to TRBD1 or TRBD2 (5 bases each). Trimming pared 1 base from V and 3 bases from J, leaving 10 bases between. This CDR3 contains 14 residues. The germline CDR1 and CDR2 sequences are LNHNV and YYDKDF (reference sequence). CDR3 protein: CATSRGGTDYEQYF. CDR3 DNA: TGTGCCACCAGCAGAGGGGGGACGGACTACGAGCAGTACTTC.

The V gene is TRBV7-2, the J gene TRBJ2-2; D might be TRBD1 (5 bases). CDR3 length: 16 amino acids. V dropped 3 bases and J dropped 4 bases, with 15 bases sitting between them. The germline V gene encodes CDR1 SGHTA and CDR2 FQGNSA. CDR3 sequence reads: CASSLPVRQITGELFF. The CDR3 DNA reads as TGTGCCAGCAGCTTGCCAGTCCGACAGATCACCGGGGAGCTGTTTTTT.

CDR3 residues: CASSPGSDQPQHF. CDR3 nucleotide sequence: TGTGCCAGCTCACCAGGGTCCGATCAGCCCCAGCATTTT. This chain connects TRBV18 to TRBJ1-5, with D hard to call. Trimming pared 2 bases from V and 5 bases from J, leaving 7 bases between. The CDR3 contains 13 residues. Germline V gives CDR1 KGHSH, CDR2 LQKENI.

CDR3 region: CASSIVRQGDSPLHF. As DNA, the CDR3 is TGTGCCAGTAGTATAGTACGACAGGGTGATTCACCCCTCCACTTT. The V gene is TRBV19, the J gene TRBJ1-6; TRBD1 agrees at 7 bases. Germline loops: CDR1 LNHDA, CDR2 SQIVND (reference sequence). The CDR3 has 15 residues. V gave up 1 base and J gave up 8 bases; unmatched junction bases: 5.

This clonotype has a handful of counts. The DNA for the CDR3 is TGTGCCAGCGGAGACAGGGTCGCCACTGAAGCTTTCTTT. It is translated as CASGDRVATEAFF. This sequence joins TRBV7-2 and TRBJ1-1; 7 positions match TRBD1. The germline V gene encodes CDR1 SGHTA and CDR2 FQGNSA. This CDR3 region has 13 residues. The V and J ends lost 8 bases and 4 bases, in that order; junction bases with no gene match: 7.

The chain couples TRBV7-9 to TRBJ2-1, with TRBD2 identical over 7 bases. Germline V gives CDR1 SEHNR, CDR2 FQNEAQ (reference sequence). The CDR3 is made up of 13 amino acids. V dropped 4 bases and J dropped 11; count of bases not matched to a gene: 8. The CDR3 region has the DNA TGTGCCAGCAGCTCCCCCGGGAGGCCGAAGCAGTTCTTC. Protein: CASSSPGRPKQFF.

Only a few counts were recorded for this clonotype. This chain joins TRBV25-1 and TRBJ1-2; 8 bases line up with TRBD1. The V gene's germline CDR1 is MGHDK and CDR2 SYGVNS. J lost 7 bases, V lost 4 bases, and 14 bases had no gene match. The CDR3 extends over 16 amino acids. CDR3 amino acids: CASSVTGQGSFSGYTF. The CDR3 DNA reads as TGTGCCAGCAGTGTCACTGGACAGGGTTCATTCTCTGGCTACACCTTC.

V is TRBV20-1 and J is TRBJ2-3, with D perhaps matching TRBD2 (7 bases). The CDR3 sequence is 15 residues long. Germline values: CDR1 DFQATT, CDR2 SNEGSKA (reference sequence). Trimming shortened V by 2 bases and J by 5 bases, and 17 bases separated the two germline ends. CDR3 DNA: TGCAGTGCTAGAAGGGACGGGGGGCTGGGAGATACGCAGTATTTT. Its protein product is CSARRDGGLGDTQYF.

In its sample, this clonotype was seen once. The genes are TRBV11-3 and TRBJ2-1, with D perhaps TRBD1 (6 bases). The germline gives CDR1 SGHNT, CDR2 YENEEA. CDR3 length: 12 amino acids. Trimming stripped 4 bases from V and 9 bases from J, with 10 bases between. CDR3 nucleotides: TGTGCCAGCAGCTATACAGGGATTGAGCAGTTCTTC. Protein product: CASSYTGIEQFF.

The gene calls are TRBV6-5 and TRBJ1-6; D ambiguous. Germline CDR1 reads MNHEY; CDR2 reads SVGAGI. This CDR3 region has 14 residues. Trimming pared 2 bases from V and 6 bases from J, leaving 8 bases between. Here the CDR3 reads CASSYQQTNSPLHF. The CDR3 coding sequence is TGTGCCAGCAGTTACCAACAGACTAATTCACCCCTCCACTTT.

J is TRBJ2-6 and V is TRBV6-1, with D unclear. The ends were cut back, 5 bases at V and 4 bases at J, with 12 bases in the middle. The CDR3 sequence is 15 residues long. CDR1 MNHNS and CDR2 SASEGT come from the germline V gene. CDR3 amino acids: CASSTPLRGANVLTF. The CDR3 coding sequence is TGTGCCAGCAGTACACCCTTGCGCGGGGCCAACGTCCTGACTTTC.

The chain links TRBV19 to TRBJ2-2, with D possibly TRBD2 on 6 matching bases. CDR3 size: 15 residues. Per germline, CDR1 LNHDA and CDR2 SQIVND (reference sequence). The V and J ends lost 3 bases and 2 bases respectively, with 10 bases between them. DNA for the CDR3: TGTGCCAGTAGTATGCTAGCGTCAAACACCGGGGAGCTGTTTTTT. Protein sequence: CASSMLASNTGELFF.

The chain has TRBV7-8 and TRBJ1-2; D remains ambiguous. Trimming took 3 bases from V and 5 from J, leaving 13 bases between them. Germline V gives CDR1 SGHVS, CDR2 FQNEAQ. This CDR3 region has 14 residues. The CDR3: CASSLGSRIYGYTF. In DNA form, the CDR3 reads TGTGCCAGCAGCTTGGGCAGTAGGATATATGGCTACACCTTC.

This clonotype was seen a few times. This chain uses TRBV20-1 with TRBJ2-2; 7 positions agree with TRBD2. The CDR3 has 15 amino acids. V gave up 0 bases and J gave up 1 base; unmatched junction bases: 2. Germline V gene lookup returns CDR1 DFQATT and CDR2 SNEGSKA (reference sequence). The CDR3 region is CSARDPGGNTGELFF. The DNA for the CDR3 is TGCAGTGCTAGAGATCCGGGGGGGAACACCGGGGAGCTGTTTTTT.

The V and J genes are TRBV2 and TRBJ2-7; 9 bases fit TRBD2. The V and J ends lost 6 bases and 2 bases, in that order; junction bases with no gene match: 11. Germline V gives CDR1 SNHLY, CDR2 FYNNEI. The CDR3 covers 16 residues. CDR3 loop: CASREYSGGPTYEQYF. CDR3 DNA: TGTGCCAGCAGGGAATACAGCGGGGGGCCAACCTACGAGCAGTACTTC.

The sample holds one count of this clonotype. J is TRBJ2-3 and V is TRBV7-2; 10 nucleotides align to TRBD1. Trimming took 5 bases from V and 6 from J; bases not matched to a gene: 2. This CDR3 is built from 13 residues. CDR1 and CDR2 (germline): SGHTA, FQGNSA. The CDR3 coding sequence is TGTGCCAGCAGCCCGGACAGGGGGGATACGCAGTATTTT. It encodes CASSPDRGDTQYF.

This clonotype showed up just a few times. This chain joins TRBV19 and TRBJ2-3; no clear D gene. Germline loops: CDR1 LNHDA, CDR2 SQIVND (reference sequence). The CDR3 has 14 residues. Trimming took 10 bases from V and 0 from J, leaving 14 bases between them. CDR3 nucleotide sequence: TGTGCCACCCTATCTGGGATAAGCACAGATACGCAGTATTTT. Amino acid sequence: CATLSGISTDTQYF. Full variable domain (rest looked up from reference TRBV19 and TRBJ2-3): DGGITQSPKYLFRKEGQNVTLSCEQNLNHDAMYWYRQDPGQGLRLIYYSQIVNDFQKGDIAEGYSVSREKKESFPLTVTSAQKNPTAFYLCATLSGISTDTQYFGPGTRLTVL.

This clonotype turned up a few times. The chain uses TRBV19 and TRBJ2-3; 9 nucleotides agree with TRBD2. The CDR3 contains 15 residues. The V gene's germline CDR1 is LNHDA and CDR2 SQIVND (reference sequence). V lost 4 bases and J lost 0; bases outside the gene matches: 2. The CDR3 DNA sequence: TGTGCCAGTAGTAGCGGGGGGGGGAGCACAGATACGCAGTATTTT. Protein product: CASSSGGGSTDTQYF.

The chain is built from TRBV7-2 and TRBJ1-1, with TRBD1 matching over 9 bases. The CDR3 length is 13 residues. Germline V lookup: CDR1 SGHTA, CDR2 FQGNSA. Trimming at V came to 4 bases and at J to 7 bases, leaving 4 bases not matched to a gene. CDR3 nucleotides: TGTGCCAGCAGCTACCCGGACAGGGGTGAAGCTTTCTTT. Encoded protein: CASSYPDRGEAFF.